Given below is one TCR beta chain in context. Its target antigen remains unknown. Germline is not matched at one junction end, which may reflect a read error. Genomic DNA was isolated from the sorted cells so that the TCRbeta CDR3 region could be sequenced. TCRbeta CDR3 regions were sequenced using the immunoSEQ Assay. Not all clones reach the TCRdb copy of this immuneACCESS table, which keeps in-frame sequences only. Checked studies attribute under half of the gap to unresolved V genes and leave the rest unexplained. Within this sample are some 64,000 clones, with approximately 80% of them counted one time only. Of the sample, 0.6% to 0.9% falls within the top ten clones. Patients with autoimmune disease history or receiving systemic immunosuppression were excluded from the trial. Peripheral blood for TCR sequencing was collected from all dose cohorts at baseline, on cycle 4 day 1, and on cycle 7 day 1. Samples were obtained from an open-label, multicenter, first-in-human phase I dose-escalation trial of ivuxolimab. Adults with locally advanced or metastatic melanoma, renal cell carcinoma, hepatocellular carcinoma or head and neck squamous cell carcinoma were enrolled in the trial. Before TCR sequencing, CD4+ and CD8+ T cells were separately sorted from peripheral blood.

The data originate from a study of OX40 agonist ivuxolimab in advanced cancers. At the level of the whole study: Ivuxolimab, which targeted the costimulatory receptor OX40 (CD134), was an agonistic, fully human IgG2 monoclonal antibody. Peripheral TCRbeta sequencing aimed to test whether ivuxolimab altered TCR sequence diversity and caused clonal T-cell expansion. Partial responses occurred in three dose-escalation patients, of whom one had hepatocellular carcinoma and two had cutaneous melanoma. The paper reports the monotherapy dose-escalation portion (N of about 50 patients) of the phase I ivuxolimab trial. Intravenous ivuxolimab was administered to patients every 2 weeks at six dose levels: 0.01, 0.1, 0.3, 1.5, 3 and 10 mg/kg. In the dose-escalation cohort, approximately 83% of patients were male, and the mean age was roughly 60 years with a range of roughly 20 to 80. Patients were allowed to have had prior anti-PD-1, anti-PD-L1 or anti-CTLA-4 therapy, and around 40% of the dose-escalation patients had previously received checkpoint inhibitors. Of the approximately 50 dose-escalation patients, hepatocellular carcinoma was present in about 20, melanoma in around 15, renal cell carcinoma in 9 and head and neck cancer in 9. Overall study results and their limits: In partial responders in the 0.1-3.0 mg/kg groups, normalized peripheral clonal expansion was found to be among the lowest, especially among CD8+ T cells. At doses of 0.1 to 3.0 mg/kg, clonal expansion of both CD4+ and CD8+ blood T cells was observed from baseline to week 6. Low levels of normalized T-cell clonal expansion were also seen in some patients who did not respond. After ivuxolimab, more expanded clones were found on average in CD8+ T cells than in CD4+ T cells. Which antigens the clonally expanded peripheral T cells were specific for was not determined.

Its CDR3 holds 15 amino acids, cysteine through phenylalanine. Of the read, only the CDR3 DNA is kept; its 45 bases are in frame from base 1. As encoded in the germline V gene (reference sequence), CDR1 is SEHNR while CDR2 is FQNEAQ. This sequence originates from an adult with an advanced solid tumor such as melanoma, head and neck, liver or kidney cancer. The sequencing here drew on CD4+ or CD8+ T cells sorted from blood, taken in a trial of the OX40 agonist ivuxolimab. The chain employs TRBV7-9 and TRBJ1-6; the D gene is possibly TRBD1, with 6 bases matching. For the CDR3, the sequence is CASSSTGHWGSPPHF. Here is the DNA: TGTGCCAGCAGCTCAACGGGACATTGGGGTTCACCCCCCCACTTT.